This TCR beta chain emerged from a study of blood T cell repertoires in COVID-19. Study background: Samples of COVID-19 (acute and convalescent) were obtained from the United States, Italy and Spain. The analysed material was cDNA or gDNA that came from T cells, B-cell-depleted T cells, or PBMCs.

Original processing notes: Using reference gene primer amplification, nucleated cell counts were estimated. Measured with immunoSEQ multiplex PCR; TCRdb has only the in-frame clones, and not every one. The DNA was the basis for D and trimming; V, J and clone size are from that table. Counted here are approximately 210,000 clones, around 80% occurring once; the ten biggest clones make up 4.5% to 5.5%. The ends were cut back, 0 bases at V and 3 bases at J, with 9 bases in the middle. The CDR3 is made up of 14 amino acids. The germline V gene encodes CDR1 SGHDT and CDR2 YYEEEE. The material sequenced was peripheral blood. The receptor was isolated from a human donor in a cohort sampled during active COVID-19. V and J are TRBV5-6 and TRBJ1-2, with D perhaps matching TRBD1 (5 bases). The CDR3 here is CASSLDRRYYGYTF. CDR3 in DNA: TGTGCCAGCAGCTTGGACAGGAGATACTATGGCTACACCTTC.